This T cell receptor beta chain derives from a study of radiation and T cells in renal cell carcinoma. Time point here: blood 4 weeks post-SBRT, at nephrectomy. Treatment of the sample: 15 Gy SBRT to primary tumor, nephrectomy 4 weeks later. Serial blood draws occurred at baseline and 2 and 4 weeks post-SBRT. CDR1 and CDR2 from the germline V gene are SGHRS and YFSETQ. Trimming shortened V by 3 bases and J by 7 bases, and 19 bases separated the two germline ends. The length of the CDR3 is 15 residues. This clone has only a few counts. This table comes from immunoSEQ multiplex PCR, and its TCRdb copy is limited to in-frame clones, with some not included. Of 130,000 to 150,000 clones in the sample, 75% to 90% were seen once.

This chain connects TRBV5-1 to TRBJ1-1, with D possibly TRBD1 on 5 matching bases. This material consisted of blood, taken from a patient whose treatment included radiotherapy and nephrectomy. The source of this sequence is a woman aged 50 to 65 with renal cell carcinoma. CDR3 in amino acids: CASSSSSGARSEAFF. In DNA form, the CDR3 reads TGCGCCAGCAGCTCATCCTCCGGGGCGCGAAGTGAAGCTTTCTTT.